The 10 T cell receptor beta chains below were found in one sample sequenced in a study of T cell repertoires in cytomegalovirus infection. No antigens are known for them. Each CDR3 protein gets one entry after TCRdb re-called the reads with MiXCR. The sample holds around 800,000 distinct CDR3 sequences, approximately 32% seen once. The sample was cultured CD8+ T cells from PBMCs, taken from culture after CMV antigen stimulation. Receptor source: a human donor in good health (CMV status not recorded). Some clones in this sample may be carry-over from other donors' samples.

This clonotype has a count of ten or more. The chain links TRBV6-2 or TRBV6-3 to TRBJ2-1; D remains unclear. The CDR3 is 13 amino acids. The V gene's germline CDR1 is MNHEY and CDR2 SVGEGT. The V end lost 0 bases, the J end lost 4 bases, and 4 bases lay between the germline ends. CDR3 sequence: CASSYSSYNEQFF. The CDR3 DNA sequence: TGTGCCAGCAGTTACTCGTCGTACAATGAGCAGTTCTTC.

This clonotype has more than one count but fewer than ten. The rearrangement joins TRBV7-9 to TRBJ2-3; 8 bases line up with TRBD1. CDR3 length: 10 residues. CDR1 is SEHNR and CDR2 is FQNEAQ in the germline V gene (reference sequence). The V gene end was trimmed by 4 bases and the J gene end by 15 bases; junction bases not matched to a gene: 3. The CDR3 DNA is TGTGCCAGCAGCTCGGGACAGGAATATTTT. Translation: CASSSGQEYF.

This rearrangement joins TRBV3-1 to TRBJ1-1; no firm D call. With 0 bases removed from V and 7 bases from J, the gap between germline ends came to 9 bases. The germline CDR1 and CDR2 sequences are LGHDT and YNNKEL (reference sequence). The CDR3 runs 13 residues. The CDR3 here is CASSQDFLDEAFF. The CDR3 DNA is TGTGCCAGCAGCCAAGATTTCCTGGATGAAGCTTTCTTT.

This clonotype came up once. A much larger clone lies a single base off, so this may be a read error. The chain links TRBV9 to TRBJ2-1, with TRBD1 identical over 7 bases. The CDR3 sequence is 14 residues long. Germline V gene lookup returns CDR1 SGDLS and CDR2 YYNGEE. The V and J ends lost 0 bases and 4 bases, in that order; junction bases with no gene match: 1. The chain's CDR3 is CASSVGDRYNEQFF. Written as DNA, the CDR3 is TGTGCCAGCAGCGTAGGGGACAGATACAATGAGCAGTTCTTC.

This clonotype was observed a handful of times. The chain uses TRBV7-6 and TRBJ2-3; 14 bases are a match to TRBD2. With 0 bases clipped from V and 2 bases from J, the junction kept 1 base outside the gene matches. Germline-derived CDR1 and CDR2 are SGHVS and FNYEAQ. The CDR3 spans 17 residues. CDR3 DNA: TGTGCCAGCAGCTTAGCGGGACTAGCGGGGGACACAGATACGCAGTATTTT. Amino acids: CASSLAGLAGDTDTQYF.

V gene TRBV12-3 or TRBV12-4 combines with J gene TRBJ2-2; the match to TRBD1 covers 9 bases. The CDR3 totals 14 residues. Unmatched junction bases numbered 7, after V lost 8 bases and J lost 6 bases. Here the CDR3 reads CASGDRVYAGELFF. Written as DNA, the CDR3 is TGTGCCAGCGGGGACAGGGTTTATGCCGGGGAGCTGTTTTTT.

J is TRBJ2-3 and V is TRBV10-1; D may correspond to TRBD1 or TRBD2 (6 bases each). Per the germline V gene, CDR1 is WNHNN and CDR2 is SYGVQD (reference sequence). This CDR3 has 16 residues. Trimming took off 2 bases at V and 5 bases at J, with 17 bases between the two ends. The chain's CDR3 is CASSEIGGGRGDTQYF. Written as DNA, the CDR3 is TGCGCCAGCAGTGAGATCGGAGGGGGTAGGGGAGATACGCAGTATTTT.

This clonotype was counted between two and nine times. V gene TRBV11-2 combines with J gene TRBJ2-1, with D perhaps assigned TRBD1 or TRBD2 (6 bases each). The CDR3 has 14 residues. Looked up from germline, CDR1 is SGHAT and CDR2 is FQNNGV. V shed 5 bases and J shed 6 bases, with 14 bases lying between them. In nucleotides, the CDR3 is TGTGCCAGCAGCCTCCGCCCGGGGGCCAATGAGCAGTTCTTC. Protein sequence: CASSLRPGANEQFF. Full variable domain (rest looked up from reference TRBV11-2 and TRBJ2-1): EAGVAQSPRYKIIEKRQSVAFWCNPISGHATLYWYQQILGQGPKLLIQFQNNGVVDDSQLPKDRFSAERLKGVDSTLKIQPAKLEDSAVYLCASSLRPGANEQFFGPGTRLTVL.

This sequence joins TRBV6-5 and TRBJ2-1; 12 bases fit TRBD2. The CDR3 consists of 17 residues. Looked up from germline, CDR1 is MNHEY and CDR2 is SVGAGI. Unmatched junction bases numbered 9, after V lost 0 bases and J lost 9 bases. CDR3 in amino acids: CASSYSYETSGGGEQFF. CDR3 DNA sequence: TGTGCCAGCAGTTACTCATACGAGACTAGCGGGGGAGGTGAGCAGTTCTTC.

This clonotype was recorded once. At one of its ends the junction is not consistent with the germline gene, which may arise from a read error. This chain uses TRBV29-1 with TRBJ1-2; D is uncertain. The CDR3 loop spans 12 amino acids. Per the germline V gene, CDR1 is SQVTM and CDR2 is ANQGSEA. The CDR3 here is CSVEGDLYGCTF. In nucleotides, the CDR3 is TGCAGCGTTGAAGGTGACCTATATGGCTGCACCTTC. The variable domain in full, with the rest retrieved from reference TRBV29-1 and TRBJ1-2, is SAVISQKPSRDICQRGTSLTIQCQVDSQVTMMFWYRQQPGQSLTLIATANQGSEATYESGFVIDKFPISRPNLTFSTLTVSNMSPEDSSIYLCSVEGDLYGCTFGSGTRLTVV.